These 15 T cell receptor beta chains originate from one sample sequenced in a study of CD8+ T cells in alopecia areata. Treatment meaning: oral pan-JAK inhibitor, 5-10 mg twice daily. Sequencing relied on a cDNA template that was reverse transcribed from extracted RNA. Clones were read by immunoSEQ multiplex PCR, and TCRdb kept only the in-frame ones, dropping some. The sample has fewer than 110,000 clones, 55% to 75% seen once. Source: CD8+ T cells sorted from blood, taken at approximately week 60, from a patient treated with tofacitinib. The receptors were sampled from a human donor with alopecia areata.

The V call is TRBV7-2, the J call TRBJ1-6; 7 nucleotides align to TRBD1. From germline, CDR1 is SGHTA and CDR2 FQGNSA. The J segment lost 9 bases and the V segment lost 1 base, leaving 6 bases of the junction unmatched. This CDR3 is built from 15 residues. CDR3: CASSLVWDRVSPLHF. DNA for the CDR3: TGTGCCAGCAGCTTAGTTTGGGACAGAGTTTCACCCCTCCACTTT.

The chain combines TRBV19 with TRBJ2-3; 11 positions match TRBD2. CDR1 is LNHDA and CDR2 is SQIVND in the germline V gene (reference sequence). This CDR3 is built from 18 residues. V was clipped by 3 bases and J by 2 bases; unmatched bases: 10. The CDR3 reads CASSIFGLAGGPTDTQYF. CDR3 DNA sequence: TGTGCCAGTAGTATTTTTGGGCTAGCGGGGGGTCCCACAGATACGCAGTATTTT.

This clone was counted a few times. The gene calls are TRBV4-1 and TRBJ2-5; unclear D gene. The V and J ends lost 1 base and 4 bases respectively, with 13 bases between them. In germline, CDR1 is MGHRA, CDR2 YSYEKL. The CDR3 loop spans 15 amino acids. This CDR3 reads CASSQGSTSRETQYF. CDR3 nucleotide sequence: TGCGCCAGCAGCCAAGGGTCGACTTCGCGAGAGACCCAGTACTTC.

The chain has TRBV29-1 and TRBJ1-5; D possibly corresponds to TRBD1 (6 bases). The CDR3 has 12 residues. V dropped 4 bases and J dropped 7 bases, with 11 bases sitting between them. Germline V gene lookup returns CDR1 SQVTM and CDR2 ANQGSEA. The CDR3 region is CSVAQGGQPQHF. CDR3 sequence (DNA): TGCAGCGTTGCACAGGGAGGACAGCCCCAGCATTTT. Based on the CDR3 plus reference TRBV29-1 and TRBJ1-5, the full variable domain is SAVISQKPSRDICQRGTSLTIQCQVDSQVTMMFWYRQQPGQSLTLIATANQGSEATYESGFVIDKFPISRPNLTFSTLTVSNMSPEDSSIYLCSVAQGGQPQHFGDGTRLSIL.

This clone was seen only once. V gene TRBV30 combines with J gene TRBJ1-2, with D maybe TRBD1 (5 bases). Germline CDR1 GTSNPN, CDR2 SVGIG (reference sequence). The CDR3 is 13 residues long. V was cut by 7 bases and J by 8 bases, with 20 bases left in between. The CDR3 loop reads CASPLWGGKGYTF. CDR3 DNA: TGTGCCTCTCCGCTGTGGGGGGGGAAAGGCTACACCTTC. The whole variable domain, filled in from reference TRBV30 and TRBJ1-2, reads SQTIHQWPATLVQPVGSPLSLECTVEGTSNPNLYWYRQAAGRGLQLLFYSVGIGQISSEVPQNLSASRPQDRQFILSSKKLLLSDSGFYLCASPLWGGKGYTFGSGTRLTVV.

The sample holds one count of this clone. CDR3 bases: TGTGCCATCAGTGAGTCGCCGGAGAACACCGGGGAGCTGTTTTTT. Its translation is CAISESPENTGELFF. The chain combines TRBV10-3 with TRBJ2-2, with D unresolved. The CDR3 sequence is 15 residues long. V lost 0 bases and J 1 base, leaving 6 bases between the germline ends. Germline-derived CDR1 and CDR2 are ENHRY and SYGVKD.

The chain recombines TRBV7-9 with TRBJ2-7, with D unclear. V lost 5 bases, J lost 6 bases, and 14 bases lay in between. The CDR3 contains 13 residues. Germline V gives CDR1 SEHNR, CDR2 FQNEAQ (reference sequence). The DNA of the CDR3 is TGTGCCAGCAGCCAGGATGGCGGCGGCGAGCAGTACTTC. Translating gives CASSQDGGGEQYF.

V is TRBV7-9 and J is TRBJ2-1; D is perhaps TRBD1 or TRBD2 (5 bases each). Germline V gene sequence: CDR1 SEHNR, CDR2 FQNEAQ (reference sequence). This CDR3 contains 17 residues. Trimming took off 5 bases at V and 2 bases at J, with 19 bases between the two ends. CDR3: CASSTRTGRLTYNEQFF. Written as DNA, the CDR3 is TGTGCCAGCAGCACGAGGACGGGACGTTTGACCTACAATGAGCAGTTCTTC.

The chain couples TRBV7-8 to TRBJ2-7; D ambiguous. V lost 2 bases and J 3 bases, leaving 11 bases between the germline ends. Germline CDR1 reads SGHVS; CDR2 reads FQNEAQ. The CDR3 loop spans 14 amino acids. This CDR3 reads CASSLIAPGYEQYF. DNA of the CDR3: TGTGCCAGCAGCTTAATCGCACCCGGCTACGAGCAGTACTTC.

This clone was counted a single time. The V call is TRBV6-4, the J call TRBJ2-1, with 11 nucleotides matching TRBD2. V gave up 3 bases and J gave up 7 bases; unmatched junction bases: 5. Germline assignment: CDR1 MRHNA and CDR2 SNTAGT. The CDR3 sequence is 15 residues long. Here the CDR3 reads CASSDVGLAVNEQFF. The CDR3 nucleotides read TGTGCCAGCAGTGATGTGGGACTAGCGGTTAATGAGCAGTTCTTC.

The genes are TRBV5-1 and TRBJ2-1; the match to TRBD1 covers 10 bases. V lost 7 bases, J lost 7 bases, and 8 bases stayed unmatched. CDR3 size: 14 residues. Germline V CDR1 and CDR2: SGHRS, YFSETQ. The CDR3 spells CASHRDRGSNEQFF. The DNA for the CDR3 is TGCGCCAGCCACCGGGACAGGGGTTCAAATGAGCAGTTCTTC.

The V gene is TRBV13, the J gene TRBJ1-1; D remains ambiguous. Trimming took 5 bases from V and 3 from J, leaving 13 bases between them. Germline CDR1 reads PRHDT; CDR2 reads FYEKMQ (reference sequence). The CDR3 runs 14 residues. In DNA, the CDR3 is TGTGCCAGCAGCCCCGGATTCTTGGACACTGAAGCTTTCTTT. Protein: CASSPGFLDTEAFF. The entire variable domain, with the rest obtained from reference TRBV13 and TRBJ1-1, is as follows: AAGVIQSPRHLIKEKRETATLKCYPIPRHDTVYWYQQGPGQDPQFLISFYEKMQSDKGSIPDRFSAQQFSDYHSELNMSSLELGDSALYFCASSPGFLDTEAFFGQGTRLTVV.

CDR3 sequence: CASSLASRTTHSPLHF. The CDR3 bases are TGTGCCAGCAGCTTGGCGTCCCGGACAACTCATTCACCCCTCCACTTT. The chain links TRBV5-6 to TRBJ1-6; perhaps TRBD1 as D (5 bases). The CDR3 has 16 amino acids. Germline V gives CDR1 SGHDT, CDR2 YYEEEE. V was clipped by 0 bases and J by 8 bases, with 15 bases between them.

J is TRBJ1-1 and V is TRBV7-8, with unresolved D. The CDR3 spans 11 residues. Looked up from germline, CDR1 is SGHVS and CDR2 is FQNEAQ. V was shortened by 4 bases and J by 7 bases, with 7 bases between the two germline ends. This chain's CDR3 is CASSSGYEAFF. As DNA, the CDR3 is TGTGCCAGCAGCTCAGGCTATGAAGCTTTCTTT.

The V gene is TRBV7-9, the J gene TRBJ2-4; D unclear. Germline V lookup: CDR1 SEHNR, CDR2 FQNEAQ (reference sequence). The CDR3 totals 13 residues. V gave up 5 bases and J gave up 9 bases, with 14 bases separating them. The CDR3 sequence is CASSPESRIIQYF. CDR3 sequence (DNA): TGTGCCAGCAGCCCGGAATCACGGATCATTCAGTACTTC. Complete variable domain (other parts from reference TRBV7-9 and TRBJ2-4): DTGVSQNPRHKITKRGQNVTFRCDPISEHNRLYWYRQTLGQGPEFLTYFQNEAQLEKSRLLSDRFSAERPKGSFSTLEIQRTEQGDSAMYLCASSPESRIIQYFGAGTRLSVL.